This record looks at one TCR beta chain sequence and its context. The data belong to a study of T cell responses to AZD1222 COVID-19 vaccine. CDR1 is MNHEY and CDR2 is SMNVEV in the germline V gene (reference sequence). Trimming cost V 10 bases and J 4 bases, with 19 bases left between them. This CDR3 region has 14 residues. Repertoires were generated with immunoSEQ multiplex PCR, while TCRdb's copy carries only in-frame clones and drops some. The sample holds some 180,000 clones, 80% to 95% seen once. This TCR derives from an adult who received the AZD1222 COVID-19 vaccine. Sequencing was performed on peripheral blood, taken 28 days after the second AZD1222 dose. The chain uses TRBV27 and TRBJ1-2, with a tentative D call TRBD1 (6 bases). This CDR3 is CATSKDSPTYGYTF. The CDR3, as DNA: TGTGCCACCTCCAAGGACAGCCCCACCTATGGCTACACCTTC.